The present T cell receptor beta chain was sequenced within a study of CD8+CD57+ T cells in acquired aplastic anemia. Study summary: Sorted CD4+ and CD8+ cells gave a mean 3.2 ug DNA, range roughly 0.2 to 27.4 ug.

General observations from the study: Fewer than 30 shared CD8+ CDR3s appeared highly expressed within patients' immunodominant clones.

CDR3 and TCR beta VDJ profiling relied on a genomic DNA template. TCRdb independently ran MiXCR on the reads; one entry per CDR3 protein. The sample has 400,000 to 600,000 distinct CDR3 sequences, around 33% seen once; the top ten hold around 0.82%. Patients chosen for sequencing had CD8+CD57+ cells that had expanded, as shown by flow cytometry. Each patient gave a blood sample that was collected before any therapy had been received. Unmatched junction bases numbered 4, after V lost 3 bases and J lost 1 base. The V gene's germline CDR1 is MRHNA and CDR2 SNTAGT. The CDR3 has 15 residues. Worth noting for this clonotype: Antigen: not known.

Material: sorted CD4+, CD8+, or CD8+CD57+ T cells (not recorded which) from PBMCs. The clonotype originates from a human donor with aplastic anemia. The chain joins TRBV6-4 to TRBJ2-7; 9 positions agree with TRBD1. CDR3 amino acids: CASSEEGQGSYEQYF. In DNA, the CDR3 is TGTGCCAGCAGTGAGGAGGGACAGGGTTCCTACGAGCAGTACTTC.